The clone carrying this T cell receptor (beta chain) showed up just a few times. The antigen remains undetermined. From the 5' RACE reads, TCRdb called clonotypes with MiXCR, one entry per CDR3 protein. Of about 140,000 distinct CDR3 sequences in the sample, 20% to 25% are singletons; the top ten hold roughly a quarter. The entry originates in a study of T-cell memory formation after mild COVID-19. Study overall: Largely donor-specific TCR clusters were found. Broader study findings: Whether second-wave clones peaking at day 37 were SARS-CoV-2 specific went unconfirmed. The pre-infection memory compartment contained some responding clones, suggesting cross-reactive memory joined. Clones contracting over day 15 to 85 were CD4/CD8 balanced, with later expanders leaning CD4+.

Germline V gene lookup returns CDR1 KGHDR and CDR2 SFDVKD. With V trimmed by 9 bases and J by 3 bases, 5 bases remained unmatched. The length of the CDR3 is 13 residues. Specimen: PBMCs or a T cell subset sorted from them (not recorded which). The clonotype was recovered from an adult woman who had mild COVID-19 (a few samples of this study predate the infection). Cell type and time point are not known. The rearrangement joins TRBV24-1 to TRBJ1-2, with 8 bases fitting TRBD1. The CDR3 coding sequence is TGTGCCACCTCGACAGGGGATCACTATGGCTACACCTTC. It translates to CATSTGDHYGYTF.